This T cell receptor beta chain appears in the sequencing data of a study of cytomegalovirus exposure and HLA in healthy donors. Findings and limits, study-wide: Some public TCRs appeared in many individuals, while most sequences were rare.

The V gene lost 4 bases and the J gene lost 1 base, with 10 bases spanning the gap. The CDR3 totals 14 residues. Per the germline V gene, CDR1 is LNHDA and CDR2 is SQIVND (reference sequence). Comments on this clone: As yet, its antigen is unknown.

In nominal health when sampled, donors likely had unrecorded immune exposures nonetheless. PCR used 60 Vbeta primers and 13 Jbeta primers. Some clones are missing from TCRdb's copy, which holds only in-frame ones; the method was immunoSEQ multiplex PCR. Of 100,000 to 150,000 clones in the sample, approximately 71% are singletons; the top ten hold over 2.5%. The sample taken for sequencing was PBMCs. This chain uses TRBV19 with TRBJ2-5; possibly TRBD1 for D (7 bases). The source is a woman between 45 and 60 years old in good health and CMV-seronegative. CDR3 sequence (DNA): TGTGCCAGTAGTAGCAGGGGGGCCCAAGAGACCCAGTACTTC. This sequence encodes CASSSRGAQETQYF.